The next 5 T cell receptor beta chains were all read from a single sample in a study of T cells in Graves' hyperthyroidism and ophthalmopathy. Researchers amplified the TCR beta CDR3 regions from RNA transcripts. First-round RT-PCR with HTBI primers amplified the TCR CDR3 region. Each CDR3 protein is one row after TCRdb ran MiXCR on the multiplex PCR reads. The top ten hold about 9.1% of the sample, which has about 400,000 distinct CDR3 sequences, around 14% seen once. Sample: blood. The receptors were sampled from a woman aged 18-30 years with Graves' hyperthyroidism.

Ten or more counts support this clonotype. This chain connects TRBV27 to TRBJ2-7, with 7 positions matching TRBD1. CDR3 length equals 16 residues. Germline lookup yields CDR1 MNHEY and CDR2 SMNVEV (reference sequence). The junction had 12 bases not matched to a gene; V was cut back by 6 bases and J by 1 base. Here the CDR3 DNA reads TGTGCCAGCAGCCTTCACAGGGGCAGTGGGTCCTACGAGCAGTACTTC. Its translation is CASSLHRGSGSYEQYF.

This clonotype was counted ten times or more. V gene TRBV20-1 combines with J gene TRBJ1-5; TRBD1 might be the D (5 bases). Trimming took off 0 bases at V and 6 bases at J, with 12 bases between the two ends. CDR3 length equals 14 residues. Germline CDR1 is DFQATT and CDR2 is SNEGSKA (reference sequence). The DNA for the CDR3 is TGCAGTGCTAGAGACCAGGGTAAGGGTCAGCCCCAGCATTTT. It is translated as CSARDQGKGQPQHF.

In this sample, this clonotype turned up many times. V usage is TRBV28 and J usage is TRBJ2-7; D call uncertain. The germline CDR1 and CDR2 sequences are MDHEN and SYDVKM. Between the trimmed V and J ends, which lost 0 bases and 0 bases, there was a span of 6 bases. The CDR3 covers 14 residues. The DNA for the CDR3 is TGTGCCAGCAGTTTATGGGCGAGCTCCTACGAGCAGTACTTC. Encoded protein: CASSLWASSYEQYF.

The rearrangement joins TRBV20-1 to TRBJ1-1; 9 bases map to TRBD1. CDR1 and CDR2 from the germline V gene are DFQATT and SNEGSKA (reference sequence). The CDR3 has 15 amino acids. Trimming took 0 bases from V and 1 from J; bases not matched to a gene: 3. CDR3 residues: CSARDPTGGNTEAFF. The CDR3 DNA reads as TGCAGTGCTAGAGACCCGACAGGGGGGAACACTGAAGCTTTCTTT.

This clonotype was seen many times. J is TRBJ1-4 and V is TRBV6-1; 8 nucleotides agree with TRBD1. The CDR3 is 14 residues long. The V segment lost 4 bases and the J segment 8 bases; nucleotides outside the gene matches: 6. The germline CDR1 and CDR2 sequences are MNHNS and SASEGT. The CDR3 coding sequence is TGTGCCAGCAGTGTCCGGACAGGGAGGGAAAAACTGTTTTTT. This encodes CASSVRTGREKLFF.